The present entry profiles one T cell receptor (beta chain) with its context. The CDR3 has 16 residues. V was pared by 9 bases and J by 4 bases, with 12 bases of the junction left unmatched. Germline assignment: CDR1 LNHDA and CDR2 SQIVND (reference sequence). This table comes from immunoSEQ multiplex PCR, and its TCRdb copy is limited to in-frame clones, with some not included. This sample has 52,000 or so clones, with 94% found just once. This record belongs to a study of control samples from healthy donors and cancer patients. The receptor was isolated from a man aged 25 to 40 in good health. The specimen was blood. This chain links TRBV19 with TRBJ1-2, with 12 bases that match TRBD1. The CDR3: CASRSGTGGVGYGYTF. CDR3 sequence (DNA): TGTGCCAGCCGTTCCGGGACAGGGGGCGTAGGCTATGGCTACACCTTC.